These 17 T cell receptor beta chains share one sample of origin, sequenced in a study of blood T cell repertoires in COVID-19. TCRdb keeps only in-frame clones here, not all; method: immunoSEQ multiplex PCR. This sample has 200,000 to 250,000 clones, with about 86% found just once. Sequencing was performed on peripheral blood. Source of these receptors: a man between 18 and 29 years old with active or convalescent COVID-19.

The sample holds a few counts of this clone. This rearrangement joins TRBV5-5 to TRBJ2-7, with 7 bases matching TRBD1. Germline CDR1 is SGHKS and CDR2 is YYEKEE (reference sequence). The junction had 8 bases not matched to a gene; V was cut back by 4 bases and J by 4 bases. The CDR3 spans 14 residues. In nucleotides, the CDR3 is TGTGCCAGCAGCCGGTCGACAGGGTGGTACGAGCAGTACTTC. Amino acids: CASSRSTGWYEQYF.

The V gene is TRBV6-2 or TRBV6-3, the J gene TRBJ1-5; D may be TRBD1 (6 bases). V was clipped by 4 bases and J by 6 bases, with 13 bases between them. The CDR3 contains 14 residues. In germline, CDR1 is MNHEY, CDR2 SVGEGT. The CDR3 nucleotides are TGTGCCAGCAGTTTCACAGGGTTTGGTCAGCCCCAGCATTTT. Amino acid sequence: CASSFTGFGQPQHF.

The chain combines TRBV10-3 with TRBJ1-2; D possibly corresponds to TRBD1 (5 bases). This CDR3 spans 14 amino acids. V shed 3 bases and J shed 5 bases, with 13 bases lying between them. Germline CDR1 is ENHRY and CDR2 is SYGVKD. This CDR3 reads CAISDLGARYGYTF. The CDR3 DNA reads as TGTGCCATCAGTGATTTAGGGGCCCGTTATGGCTACACCTTC.

The gene calls are TRBV5-8 and TRBJ2-5, with a weak D call TRBD2 (6 bases). Germline lookup yields CDR1 SGHTS and CDR2 YDEGEE. The CDR3 is made up of 16 amino acids. Trimming shortened V by 4 bases and J by 5 bases, and 21 bases separated the two germline ends. The CDR3 region is CASSPRQGLLGETQYF. DNA of the CDR3: TGTGCCAGCAGCCCACGGCAGGGACTTCTAGGGGAGACCCAGTACTTC.

DNA of the CDR3: TGCAGCGTCCACTTGGGGCTAGCGGTGTACAATGAGCAGTTCTTC. Protein product: CSVHLGLAVYNEQFF. The J gene is TRBJ2-1, the V gene TRBV29-1; 7 positions match TRBD2. Germline values: CDR1 SQVTM, CDR2 ANQGSEA. The length of the CDR3 is 15 residues. Trimming at V came to 6 bases and at J to 4 bases, leaving 12 bases not matched to a gene.

The J gene is TRBJ1-5, the V gene TRBV9; 8 nucleotides align to TRBD1. Germline-derived CDR1 and CDR2 are SGDLS and YYNGEE. V shed 3 bases, J shed 2 bases, and the junction held 4 bases outside the gene matches. There are 15 residues in the CDR3. CDR3 loop: CASSAGGRGNQPQHF. DNA of the CDR3: TGTGCCAGCAGCGCAGGGGGCCGGGGCAATCAGCCCCAGCATTTT. Drawing the rest from reference TRBV9 and TRBJ1-5, the complete variable domain is DSGVTQTPKHLITATGQRVTLRCSPRSGDLSVYWYQQSLDQGLQFLIQYYNGEERAKGNILERFSAQQFPDLHSELNLSSLELGDSALYFCASSAGGRGNQPQHFGDGTRLSIL.

The chain uses TRBV7-9 and TRBJ1-2; D unresolved. The CDR3 is made up of 14 amino acids. The V gene lost 1 base and the J gene lost 0 bases, with 6 bases spanning the gap. Germline V gene data show CDR1 as SEHNR and CDR2 as FQNEAQ (reference sequence). DNA for the CDR3: TGTGCCAGCAGCTTAGTTGCGTCTAACTATGGCTACACCTTC. Translating it yields CASSLVASNYGYTF.

The CDR3 coding sequence is TGTGCCAGCAGCGGACAGGGGTTTGGTGCTGAGCAGTTCTTC. This translates into CASSGQGFGAEQFF. The genes are TRBV5-6 and TRBJ2-1; 9 positions match TRBD1. The CDR3 is 14 amino acids. V dropped 4 bases and J dropped 9; count of bases not matched to a gene: 8. Germline V gene data show CDR1 as SGHDT and CDR2 as YYEEEE.

This clone was observed once. The V gene is TRBV20-1, the J gene TRBJ1-1; D gene ambiguous. CDR1 and CDR2 from the germline V gene are DFQATT and SNEGSKA (reference sequence). The CDR3 consists of 11 residues. Trimming took off 6 bases at V and 10 bases at J, with 15 bases between the two ends. Here the CDR3 DNA reads TGCAGTGCGAAGGTTCCACGGGGAGCTTTCTTT. Translating it yields CSAKVPRGAFF.

About this clone: This specimen includes other DNA sequences encoding the same CDR3. The chain links TRBV28 to TRBJ1-5; TRBD1 matches at 7 bases. The J segment lost 0 bases and the V segment lost 6 bases, leaving 2 bases of the junction unmatched. Germline assignment: CDR1 MDHEN and CDR2 SYDVKM. The CDR3 is made up of 14 amino acids. CDR3 residues: CASSQGGSNQPQHF. Here the CDR3 DNA reads TGTGCCAGCAGCCAGGGGGGTAGCAATCAGCCCCAGCATTTT.

The chain employs TRBV7-6 and TRBJ2-3; TRBD1 agrees at 7 bases. The CDR3 totals 14 residues. CDR1 SGHVS and CDR2 FNYEAQ come from the germline V gene. With 7 bases clipped from V and 2 bases from J, the junction kept 6 bases outside the gene matches. CDR3 in amino acids: CASTSGQATDTQYF. The CDR3 DNA sequence: TGTGCCAGCACCTCCGGACAGGCCACAGATACGCAGTATTTT.

This rearrangement joins TRBV29-1 to TRBJ2-7, with 10 bases lining up with TRBD2. This CDR3 is built from 13 residues. V shed 6 bases, J shed 5 bases, and the junction held 7 bases outside the gene matches. Germline lookup yields CDR1 SQVTM and CDR2 ANQGSEA. The DNA of the CDR3 is TGCAGCGTAAAGCGGGAGGGCCTCGACGAGCAGTACTTC. The encoded protein is CSVKREGLDEQYF.

CDR3 residues: CSVVWGQNTEAFF. CDR3 coding DNA: TGCAGCGTTGTCTGGGGGCAGAACACTGAAGCTTTCTTT. The J gene is TRBJ1-1, the V gene TRBV29-1; tentatively, D is TRBD1 (6 bases). This CDR3 is 13 amino acids long. CDR1 is SQVTM and CDR2 is ANQGSEA in the germline V gene. V lost 4 bases and J 1 base, leaving 10 bases between the germline ends.

V usage is TRBV25-1 and J usage is TRBJ1-1, with 7 bases matching TRBD1. The V segment lost 3 bases and the J segment 5 bases; nucleotides outside the gene matches: 3. There are 13 residues in the CDR3. Germline CDR1 is MGHDK and CDR2 is SYGVNS. This CDR3 is CASSDSQGTEAFF. CDR3 sequence (DNA): TGTGCCAGCAGTGACTCACAGGGGACTGAAGCTTTCTTT.

The chain joins TRBV7-9 to TRBJ1-6; TRBD1 matches at 10 bases. The germline gives CDR1 SEHNR, CDR2 FQNEAQ (reference sequence). The CDR3 contains 16 residues. The V and J ends lost 5 bases and 7 bases, in that order; junction bases with no gene match: 8. CDR3 nucleotides: TGTGCCAGCAGCGGGACAGGGGTCATTCTCAATTCACCCCTCCACTTT. It codes for CASSGTGVILNSPLHF.

The chain couples TRBV9 to TRBJ2-3; 10 positions match TRBD2. The CDR3 is 17 amino acids. Germline trimming cut 3 bases from V and 3 bases from J; bases unmatched to any gene: 10. Germline CDR1 and CDR2: SGDLS and YYNGEE. In nucleotides, the CDR3 is TGTGCCAGCAGCGCCCCTCTGACTAGCGGGCGGACAGATACGCAGTATTTT. Translation gives CASSAPLTSGRTDTQYF.

J is TRBJ2-7 and V is TRBV30; the D gene is possibly TRBD1 (7 bases). The CDR3 contains 13 residues. The V gene's germline CDR1 is GTSNPN and CDR2 SVGIG (reference sequence). Trimming stripped 7 bases from V and 0 bases from J, with 13 bases between. CDR3 amino acids: CASQGGHSYEQYF. CDR3 DNA sequence: TGTGCCTCCCAGGGGGGTCACTCCTACGAGCAGTACTTC.